This TCR beta chain was recorded in a study of blood T cell repertoires in COVID-19. Study as a whole: Acute and convalescent COVID-19 samples came from the United States, Italy and Spain. Nucleic acid was either cDNA or gDNA, and it came from T cells, B-cell-depleted T cells, or PBMCs.

Germline V gives CDR1 LGHDT, CDR2 YNNKEL (reference sequence). The CDR3 is 13 residues long. The V end lost 0 bases, the J end lost 8 bases, and 8 bases lay between the germline ends. In the study's own analysis: Nucleated cell counts were estimated from reference gene primer amplification. Sequencing was performed with immunoSEQ multiplex PCR; in TCRdb, only in-frame clones are kept and a portion is missing. That table gives V, J and clone size, and the DNA gave D and trimming. The top ten clones hold more than 3% of a sample with 300,000 to 450,000 clones, about 85% of them seen once. The rearrangement links TRBV3-1 (or the pseudogene TRBV3-2) to TRBJ2-1; D is unclear. Sequenced sample: peripheral blood. This receptor was identified in a woman between 18 and 30 years old with acute or convalescent COVID-19. The CDR3 is CASSQEFRDEQFF. The CDR3 DNA reads as TGTGCCAGCAGCCAAGAATTCCGCGATGAGCAGTTCTTC.